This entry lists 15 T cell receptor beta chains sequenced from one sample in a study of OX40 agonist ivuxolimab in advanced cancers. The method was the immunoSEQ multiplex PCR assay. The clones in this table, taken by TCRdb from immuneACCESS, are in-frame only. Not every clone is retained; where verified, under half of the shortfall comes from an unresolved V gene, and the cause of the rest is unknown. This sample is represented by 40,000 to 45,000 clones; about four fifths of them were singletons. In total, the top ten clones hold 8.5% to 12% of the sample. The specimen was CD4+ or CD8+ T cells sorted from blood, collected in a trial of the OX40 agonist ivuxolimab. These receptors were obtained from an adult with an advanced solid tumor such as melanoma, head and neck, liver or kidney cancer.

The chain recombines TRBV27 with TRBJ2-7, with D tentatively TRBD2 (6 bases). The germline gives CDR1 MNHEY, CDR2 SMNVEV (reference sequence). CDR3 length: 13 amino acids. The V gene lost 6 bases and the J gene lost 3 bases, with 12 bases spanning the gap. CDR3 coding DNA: TGTGCCAGCAGCCAGCTAGCGTACTACGAGCAGTACTTC. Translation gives CASSQLAYYEQYF.

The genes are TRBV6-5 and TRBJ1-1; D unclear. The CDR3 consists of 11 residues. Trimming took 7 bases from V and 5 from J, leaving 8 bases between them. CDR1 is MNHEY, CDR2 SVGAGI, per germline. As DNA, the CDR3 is TGTGCCAGCATAGAAGGGACTGAAGCTTTCTTT. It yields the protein CASIEGTEAFF.

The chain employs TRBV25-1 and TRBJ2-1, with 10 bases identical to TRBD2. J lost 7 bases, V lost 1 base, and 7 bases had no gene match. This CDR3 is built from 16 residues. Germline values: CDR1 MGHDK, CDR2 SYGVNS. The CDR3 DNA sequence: TGTGCCAGCAGTGAATCCGGTAGCGGGAGGATAAATGAGCAGTTCTTC. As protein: CASSESGSGRINEQFF.

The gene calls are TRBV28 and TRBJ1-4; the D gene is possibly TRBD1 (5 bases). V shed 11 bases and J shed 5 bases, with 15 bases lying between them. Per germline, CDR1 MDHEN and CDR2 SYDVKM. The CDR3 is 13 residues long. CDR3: CAAYSQGNEKLFF. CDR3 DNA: TGTGCCGCTTATTCGCAGGGAAATGAAAAACTGTTTTTT. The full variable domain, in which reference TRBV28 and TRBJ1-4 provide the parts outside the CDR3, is DVKVTQSSRYLVKRTGEKVFLECVQDMDHENMFWYRQDPGLGLRLIYFSYDVKMKEKGDIPEGYSVSREKKERFSLILESASTNQTSMYLCAAYSQGNEKLFFGSGTQLSVL.

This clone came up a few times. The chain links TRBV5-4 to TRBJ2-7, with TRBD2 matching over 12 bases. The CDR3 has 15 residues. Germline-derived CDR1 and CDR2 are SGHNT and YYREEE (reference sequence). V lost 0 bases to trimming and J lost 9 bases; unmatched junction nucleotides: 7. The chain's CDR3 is CASSLARTSGIVQYF. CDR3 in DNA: TGTGCCAGCAGCTTGGCCAGGACTAGCGGGATCGTGCAGTACTTC. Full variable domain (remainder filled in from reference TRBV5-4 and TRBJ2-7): ETGVTQSPTHLIKTRGQQVTLRCSSQSGHNTVSWYQQALGQGPQFIFQYYREEENGRGNFPPRFSGLQFPNYSSELNVNALELDDSALYLCASSLARTSGIVQYFGPGTRLTVT.

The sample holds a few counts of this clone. CDR3 residues: CASSPEGRVRNTIYF. The CDR3 DNA is TGTGCCAGTAGCCCCGAGGGGAGAGTTCGAAACACCATATATTTT. The genes are TRBV19 and TRBJ1-3; a weak D match, TRBD1 (5 bases). The V end lost 6 bases, the J end lost 5 bases, and 17 bases lay between the germline ends. Germline lookup yields CDR1 LNHDA and CDR2 SQIVND (reference sequence). This CDR3 has 15 amino acids.

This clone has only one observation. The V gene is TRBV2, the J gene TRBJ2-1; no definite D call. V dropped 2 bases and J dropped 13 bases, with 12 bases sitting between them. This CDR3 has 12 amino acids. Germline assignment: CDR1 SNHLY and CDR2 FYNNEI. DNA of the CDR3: TGTGCCAGCAGTGAATCGGTGGGGTCTCAGTTCTTC. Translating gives CASSESVGSQFF. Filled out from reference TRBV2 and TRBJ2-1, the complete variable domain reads EPEVTQTPSHQVTQMGQEVILRCVPISNHLYFYWYRQILGQKVEFLVSFYNNEISEKSEIFDDQFSVERPDGSNFTLKIRSTKLEDSAMYFCASSESVGSQFFGPGTRLTVL.

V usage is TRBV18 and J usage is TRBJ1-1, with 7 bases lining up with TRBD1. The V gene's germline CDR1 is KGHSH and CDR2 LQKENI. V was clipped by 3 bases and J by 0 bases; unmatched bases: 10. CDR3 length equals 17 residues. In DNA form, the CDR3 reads TGTGCCAGCTCACCCCCACGGGCAGGGGGAATGAACACTGAAGCTTTCTTT. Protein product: CASSPPRAGGMNTEAFF. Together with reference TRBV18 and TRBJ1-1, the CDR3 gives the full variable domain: NAGVMQNPRHLVRRRGQEARLRCSPMKGHSHVYWYRQLPEEGLKFMVYLQKENIIDESGMPKERFSAEFPKEGPSILRIQQVVRGDSAAYFCASSPPRAGGMNTEAFFGQGTRLTVV.

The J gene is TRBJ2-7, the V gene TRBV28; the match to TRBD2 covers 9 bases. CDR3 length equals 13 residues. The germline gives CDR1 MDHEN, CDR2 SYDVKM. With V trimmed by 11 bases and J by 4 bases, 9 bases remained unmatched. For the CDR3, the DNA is TGTGCCGGTAGCGGGAGCGGCGATTACGAGCAGTACTTC. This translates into CAGSGSGDYEQYF. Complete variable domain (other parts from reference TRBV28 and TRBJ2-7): DVKVTQSSRYLVKRTGEKVFLECVQDMDHENMFWYRQDPGLGLRLIYFSYDVKMKEKGDIPEGYSVSREKKERFSLILESASTNQTSMYLCAGSGSGDYEQYFGPGTRLTVT.

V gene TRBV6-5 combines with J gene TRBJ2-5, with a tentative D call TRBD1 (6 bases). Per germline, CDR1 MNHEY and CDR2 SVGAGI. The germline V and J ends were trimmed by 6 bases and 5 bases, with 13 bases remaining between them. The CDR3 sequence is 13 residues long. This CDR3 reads CASRRTGMETQYF. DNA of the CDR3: TGTGCCAGCAGGCGAACAGGGATGGAGACCCAGTACTTC.

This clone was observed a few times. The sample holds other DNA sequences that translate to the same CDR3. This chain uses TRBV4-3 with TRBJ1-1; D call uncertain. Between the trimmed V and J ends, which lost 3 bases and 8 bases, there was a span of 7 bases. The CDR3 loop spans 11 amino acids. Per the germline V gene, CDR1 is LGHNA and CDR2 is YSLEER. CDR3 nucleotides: TGCGCCAGCAGCCAGGGGTTCGAAGCTTTCTTT. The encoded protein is CASSQGFEAFF.

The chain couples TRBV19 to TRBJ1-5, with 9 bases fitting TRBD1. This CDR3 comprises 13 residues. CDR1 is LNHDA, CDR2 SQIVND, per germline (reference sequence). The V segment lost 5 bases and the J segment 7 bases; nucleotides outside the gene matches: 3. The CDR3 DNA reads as TGTGCCAGTAGTGGGACAGGGAAGCAGCCCCAGCATTTT. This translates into CASSGTGKQPQHF. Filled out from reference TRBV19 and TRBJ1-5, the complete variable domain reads DGGITQSPKYLFRKEGQNVTLSCEQNLNHDAMYWYRQDPGQGLRLIYYSQIVNDFQKGDIAEGYSVSREKKESFPLTVTSAQKNPTAFYLCASSGTGKQPQHFGDGTRLSIL.

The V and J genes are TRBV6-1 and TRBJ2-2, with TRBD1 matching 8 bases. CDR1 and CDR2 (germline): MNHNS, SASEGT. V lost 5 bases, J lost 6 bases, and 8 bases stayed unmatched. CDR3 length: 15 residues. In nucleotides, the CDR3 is TGTGCCAGCAGTTTTCGGACAGGGACGGCCGGGGAGCTGTTTTTT. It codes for CASSFRTGTAGELFF.

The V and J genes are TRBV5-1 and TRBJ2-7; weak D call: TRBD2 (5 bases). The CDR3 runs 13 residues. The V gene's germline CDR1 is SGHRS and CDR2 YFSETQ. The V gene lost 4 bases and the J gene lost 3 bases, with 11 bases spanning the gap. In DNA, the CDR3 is TGCGCCAGCAGCAGGGAAGGAGGCTACGAGCAGTACTTC. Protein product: CASSREGGYEQYF. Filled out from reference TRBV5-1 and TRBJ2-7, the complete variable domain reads KAGVTQTPRYLIKTRGQQVTLSCSPISGHRSVSWYQQTPGQGLQFLFEYFSETQRNKGNFPGRFSGRQFSNSRSEMNVSTLELGDSALYLCASSREGGYEQYFGPGTRLTVT.

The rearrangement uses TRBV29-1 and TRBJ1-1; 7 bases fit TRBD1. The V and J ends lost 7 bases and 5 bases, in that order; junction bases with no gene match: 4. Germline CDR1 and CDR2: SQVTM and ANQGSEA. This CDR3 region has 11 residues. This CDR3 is CSGEQGTEAFF. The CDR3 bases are TGCAGCGGGGAACAGGGGACTGAAGCTTTCTTT.